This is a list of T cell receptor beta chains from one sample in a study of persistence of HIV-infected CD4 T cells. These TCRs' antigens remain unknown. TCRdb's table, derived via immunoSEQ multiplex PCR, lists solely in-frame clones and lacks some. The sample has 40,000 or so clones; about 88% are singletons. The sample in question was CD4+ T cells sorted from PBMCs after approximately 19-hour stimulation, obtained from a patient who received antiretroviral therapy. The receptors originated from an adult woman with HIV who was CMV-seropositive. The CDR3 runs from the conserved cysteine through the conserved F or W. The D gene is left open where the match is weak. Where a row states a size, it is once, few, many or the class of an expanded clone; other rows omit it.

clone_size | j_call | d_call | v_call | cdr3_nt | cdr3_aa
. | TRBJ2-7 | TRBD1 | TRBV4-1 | TGCGCCAGCAGCCAAGAGGAAAGGGGGCGGAAGCAGTACTTC | CASSQEERGRKQYF
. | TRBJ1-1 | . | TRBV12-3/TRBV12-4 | TGTGCCAGCAGTTTTTTGAGCACTGAAGCTTTCTTT | CASSFLSTEAFF
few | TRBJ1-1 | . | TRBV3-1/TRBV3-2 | TGTGCCAGCAGCCACCCGGGACGGGCTGAAGCTTTCTTT | CASSHPGRAEAFF
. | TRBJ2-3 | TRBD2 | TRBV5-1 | TGCGCCAGCAGCTTGGGGGTAGCGGGGGCAACCGATACGCAGTATTTT | CASSLGVAGATDTQYF
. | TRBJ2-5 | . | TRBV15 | TGTGCCACCAGCAAGCCCTCTTCGGGGAGCGGCACACAAGAGACCCAGTACTTC | CATSKPSSGSGTQETQYF
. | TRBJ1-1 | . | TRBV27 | TGTGCCAGCAGTTGGTTCAGGGGCGGGGACACTGAAGCTTTCTTT | CASSWFRGGDTEAFF
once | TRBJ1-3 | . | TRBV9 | TGTGCCAGCAGCGTAACTTCGGGCTCTGGAAACACCATATATTTT | CASSVTSGSGNTIYF
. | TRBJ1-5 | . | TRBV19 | TGTGCCAGTAGTCCCCGGGGGGGTGTATTCAATCAGCCCCAGCATTTT | CASSPRGGVFNQPQHF
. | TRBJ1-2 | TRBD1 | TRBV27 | TGTGCCAGCAGACGCCAGGGGGTGCGGTATGGCTACACCTTC | CASRRQGVRYGYTF
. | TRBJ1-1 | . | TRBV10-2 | TGCGCCAGCAGTGGGACAGTGTCGGGCACTGAAGCTTTCTTT | CASSGTVSGTEAFF
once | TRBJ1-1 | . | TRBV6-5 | TGTGCCAGCAGTTACTCGTCTAAGGGGGAGAGGGCTTTCTTT | CASSYSSKGERAFF
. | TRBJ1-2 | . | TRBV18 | TGTGCCAGCTCACCACCGACAATAGTTTCCGGCTACACCTTC | CASSPPTIVSGYTF
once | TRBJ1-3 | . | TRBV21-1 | TGTGCCAGCAGCAGGCCAGTCGACACCATATATTTT | CASSRPVDTIYF
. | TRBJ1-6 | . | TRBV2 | TGTGCCAGCAGTGATAAACGGACCAATTCACCCCTCCACTTT | CASSDKRTNSPLHF
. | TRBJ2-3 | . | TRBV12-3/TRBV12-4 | TGTGCCAGCAGCCTGGCATCCGGGACGCAGTATTTT | CASSLASGTQYF
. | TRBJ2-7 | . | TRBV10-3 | TGTGCCATCGGTGAGACGCAATTCTACGAGCAGTACTTC | CAIGETQFYEQYF
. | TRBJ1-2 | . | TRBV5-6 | TGTGCCAGCAGCTTGGGATTCAGGGTCGAGGATGGCTACACCTTC | CASSLGFRVEDGYTF
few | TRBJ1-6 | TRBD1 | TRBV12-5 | TGTGCTAGTGGTAGGACAGGGAGAGGATCACCCCTCCACTTT | CASGRTGRGSPLHF
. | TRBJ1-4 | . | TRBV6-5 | TGTGCCAGCAGCAGCGGGTTAAATGAAAAACTGTTTTTT | CASSSGLNEKLFF
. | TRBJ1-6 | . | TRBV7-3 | TGTGCCAGCAGCTTAACCGGGATCCAGTCACCCCTCCACTTT | CASSLTGIQSPLHF
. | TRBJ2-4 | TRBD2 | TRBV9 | TGTGCCAGCAGCGTAGGGTTCGCTAGCGGGGGGGCGCACATTCAGTACTTC | CASSVGFASGGAHIQYF
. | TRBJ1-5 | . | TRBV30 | TGTGCCTGGAGTGTATGGGGACGTAGCAATCAGCCCCAGCATTTT | CAWSVWGRSNQPQHF
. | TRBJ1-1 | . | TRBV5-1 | TGCGCCAGCAGCCCCGGGGGGGGCGTCACTGAAGCTTTCTTT | CASSPGGGVTEAFF
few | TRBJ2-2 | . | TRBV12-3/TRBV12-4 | TGTGCCAGCAGTTTAAGGCGGACCGGGGAGCTGTTTTTT | CASSLRRTGELFF
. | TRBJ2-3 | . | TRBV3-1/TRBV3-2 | TGTGCCAGCAGCCAAGAGGCGGTGGATACGCAGTATTTT | CASSQEAVDTQYF
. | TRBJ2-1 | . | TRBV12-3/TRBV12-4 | TGTGCCAGCAGTTTAAAAAGTGGTGAGCAGTTCTTC | CASSLKSGEQFF
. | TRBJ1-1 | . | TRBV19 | TGTGCCAGTAGTACACGACAGACGAACACTGAAGCTTTCTTT | CASSTRQTNTEAFF
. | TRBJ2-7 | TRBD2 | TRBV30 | TGTGCCTGGATCGGGAGGGGCCGGTACGAGCAGTACTTC | CAWIGRGRYEQYF
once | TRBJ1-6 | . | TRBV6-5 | TGTGCCAGCAGCGGAACGAGCTCACCCCTCCACTTT | CASSGTSSPLHF
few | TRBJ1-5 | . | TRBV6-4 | TGTGCCAGCAGTGACGGGGGCAATCAGCCCCAGCATTTT | CASSDGGNQPQHF
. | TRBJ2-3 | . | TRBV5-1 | TGCGCCAGCGGGGCTTCTGGTCCCACAGATACGCAGTATTTT | CASGASGPTDTQYF
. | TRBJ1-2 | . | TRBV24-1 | TGTGCCACCTCTAAACCGGGAGCGGGTCATGGCTACACCTTC | CATSKPGAGHGYTF
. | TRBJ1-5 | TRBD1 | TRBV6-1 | TGTGCCATCGGCCAGGGGGCGGTCAATCAGCCCCAGCATTTT | CAIGQGAVNQPQHF
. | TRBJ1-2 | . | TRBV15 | TGTGCCACCAGCAGGTGGACAAGCAGTGGCTACACCTTC | CATSRWTSSGYTF
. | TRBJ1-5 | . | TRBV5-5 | TGTGCCAGCAGCCCCATGGCAGGGGTCGAACAGCCCCAGCATTTT | CASSPMAGVEQPQHF
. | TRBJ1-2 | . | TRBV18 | TGTGCCAGCTCACGAGAATGGGATTCCTATGGCTACACCTTC | CASSREWDSYGYTF